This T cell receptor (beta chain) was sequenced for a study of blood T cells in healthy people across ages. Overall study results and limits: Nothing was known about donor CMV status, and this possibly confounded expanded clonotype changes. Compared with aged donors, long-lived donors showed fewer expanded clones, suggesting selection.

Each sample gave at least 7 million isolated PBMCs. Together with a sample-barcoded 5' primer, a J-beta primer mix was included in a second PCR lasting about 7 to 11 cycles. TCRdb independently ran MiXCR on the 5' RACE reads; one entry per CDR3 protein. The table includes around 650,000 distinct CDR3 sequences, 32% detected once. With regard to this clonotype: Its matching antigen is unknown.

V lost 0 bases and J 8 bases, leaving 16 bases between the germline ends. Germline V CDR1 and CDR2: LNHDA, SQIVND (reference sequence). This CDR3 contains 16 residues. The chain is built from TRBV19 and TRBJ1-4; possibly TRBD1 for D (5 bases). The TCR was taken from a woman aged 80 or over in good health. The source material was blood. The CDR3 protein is CASSIDPWRGNEKLFF. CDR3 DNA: TGTGCCAGTAGTATAGATCCGTGGAGGGGTAACGAAAAACTGTTTTTT.